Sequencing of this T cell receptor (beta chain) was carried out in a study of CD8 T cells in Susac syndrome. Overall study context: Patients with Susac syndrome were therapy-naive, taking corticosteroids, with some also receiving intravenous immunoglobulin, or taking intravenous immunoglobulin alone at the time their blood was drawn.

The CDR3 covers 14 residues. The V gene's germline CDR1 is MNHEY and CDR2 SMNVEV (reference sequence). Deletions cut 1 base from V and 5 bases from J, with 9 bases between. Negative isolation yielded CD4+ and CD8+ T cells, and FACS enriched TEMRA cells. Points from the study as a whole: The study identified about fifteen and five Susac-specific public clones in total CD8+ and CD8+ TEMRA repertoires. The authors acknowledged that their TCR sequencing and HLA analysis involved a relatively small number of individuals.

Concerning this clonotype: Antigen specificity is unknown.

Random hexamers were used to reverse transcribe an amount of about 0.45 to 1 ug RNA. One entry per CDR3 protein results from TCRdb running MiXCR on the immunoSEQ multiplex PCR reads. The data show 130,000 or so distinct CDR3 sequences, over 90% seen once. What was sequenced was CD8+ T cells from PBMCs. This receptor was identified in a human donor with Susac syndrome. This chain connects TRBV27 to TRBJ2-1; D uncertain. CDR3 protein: CASSLYGQNNEQFF. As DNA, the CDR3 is TGTGCCAGCAGTTTATACGGCCAGAACAATGAGCAGTTCTTC.